Below, 9 T cell receptor beta chains from the same sample are listed, as sequenced in a study of Graves' ophthalmopathy and Graves' hyperthyroidism. Amplification from RNA transcripts yielded the TCR beta CDR3 regions. HTBI primers primed a first-round RT-PCR, and a second-round multiplex PCR followed. TCRdb reprocessed the multiplex PCR reads via MiXCR and lists one record per CDR3 protein. Of around 1,200,000 distinct CDR3 sequences listed, 35% to 45% were seen once; the top ten hold over 8.5%. Sequencing used peripheral blood or thyroid tissue (not recorded which). These receptors were taken from an adult man with Graves' hyperthyroidism.

This chain joins TRBV4-1 and TRBJ1-1; D gene ambiguous. The CDR3 totals 14 residues. Germline V gene sequence: CDR1 MGHRA, CDR2 YSYEKL. The V gene lost 2 bases and the J gene lost 5 bases, with 12 bases spanning the gap. CDR3 sequence: CASSQPYRRTEAFF. The CDR3 nucleotides are TGCGCCAGCAGCCAACCTTACCGGAGGACTGAAGCTTTCTTT.

Note on this clonotype: The junction does not match germline at one end; this may be a read error. The J gene is TRBJ1-1, the V gene TRBV7-8; the match to TRBD1 covers 9 bases. The CDR3 sequence is 15 residues long. The germline V gene encodes CDR1 SGHVS and CDR2 FQNEAQ. The CDR3 nucleotides read TGTGCCAGCAGCTCTTCGACAGGGGGTGGGACTGAAGCTTTTTTT. Residues: CASSSSTGGGTEAFF.

This clonotype came up a few times. The CDR3 sequence is CASSPGTGVPRAEAFF. The CDR3 bases are TGTGCCAGTAGTCCCGGGACAGGGGTACCGAGGGCTGAAGCTTTCTTT. The rearrangement uses TRBV19 and TRBJ1-1; the match to TRBD1 covers 10 bases. CDR1 LNHDA and CDR2 SQIVND come from the germline V gene (reference sequence). This CDR3 region has 16 residues. The trim removed 5 bases at V and 6 bases at J, leaving 12 bases unmatched.

As regards this clonotype: One junction end does not reproduce the germline sequence, and a read error may be involved. This sequence joins TRBV25-1 and TRBJ2-7; D possibly corresponds to TRBD1 (5 bases). CDR3 length: 15 amino acids. Germline CDR1 MGHDK, CDR2 SYGVNS. The CDR3: CACSVGPDKTYEQYF. The CDR3 DNA is TGTGCCTGCAGCGTTGGACCGGACAAAACCTACGAGCAGTACTTC.

Comments on this clonotype: A read error may be the cause here, since a much bigger clone is one base away. V is TRBV20-1 and J is TRBJ1-5; TRBD1 agrees at 7 bases. Germline loops: CDR1 DFQATT, CDR2 SNEGSKA (reference sequence). The CDR3 is made up of 15 amino acids. The CDR3 coding sequence is TGCGGTGCTAGAGGCAGGGGGATAGGTCTGGGGCCCCAGCATTTT. Protein: CGARGRGIGLGPQHF.

The rearrangement links TRBV6-6 to TRBJ2-7; possible D gene TRBD2, 6 bases. The CDR3 covers 13 residues. Trimming took 7 bases from V and 6 from J, leaving 16 bases between them. The germline CDR1 and CDR2 sequences are MNHNY and SVGAGI (reference sequence). CDR3 region: CASTPTAGTEQYF. CDR3 sequence (DNA): TGTGCCAGCACCCCCACTGCGGGGACCGAGCAGTACTTC.

This clonotype was counted between two and nine times. The chain joins TRBV6-1 to TRBJ1-2; a weak D match, TRBD1 (5 bases). V was trimmed by 2 bases and J by 5 bases, leaving 9 bases between them. The CDR3 covers 13 residues. Germline V gives CDR1 MNHNS, CDR2 SASEGT. The CDR3 is CASSELGTYGYTF. The CDR3 DNA is TGTGCCAGCAGTGAACTCGGGACTTATGGCTACACCTTC.

The genes are TRBV9 and TRBJ1-3; a weak D match, TRBD1 (6 bases). The CDR3 contains 17 residues. From germline, CDR1 is SGDLS and CDR2 YYNGEE. Deletions cut 7 bases from V and 5 bases from J, with 25 bases between. In DNA form, the CDR3 reads TGTGCCAGCGGCAGGACAGCACAGGGTATGATTCGAAACACCATATATTTT. Translation gives CASGRTAQGMIRNTIYF.

Regarding this clonotype: A read error may account for a junction end that differs from germline. The chain combines TRBV9 with TRBJ2-7; D could derive from TRBD1 or TRBD2 (5 bases each). From germline, CDR1 is SGDLS and CDR2 YYNGEE. The CDR3 totals 15 residues. The DNA of the CDR3 is TGCGCCAGCAGCCAAACAGCTGGGGGTCGGTACGAGCAGTACTTC. Translated, it gives CASSQTAGGRYEQYF.